A selection of T cell receptor beta chains follows, all from one sample in a study of control samples from healthy donors and cancer patients. TCRdb keeps only in-frame clones here, not all; method: immunoSEQ multiplex PCR. This table holds roughly 100,000 clones, 83% found once. The specimen was blood. The receptor source for this set is a woman in her fifties or sixties in good health. The CDR3 runs from the conserved cysteine through the conserved F or W. A D gene is named only where the DNA matches it firmly. Part of the rows lack a size; the others show once, few, many or a class for expanded clones.

TRBV30,TRBJ1-5,.,.,CAWSDSGKQPQHF,TGTGCCTGGAGTGACTCAGGGAAACAGCCCCAGCATTTT
TRBV19,TRBJ2-7,TRBD1,.,CASSDRDRASYEQYF,TGTGCCAGTAGTGACCGGGACAGGGCCTCCTACGAGCAGTACTTC
TRBV4-1,TRBJ1-2,.,once,CASSLGQSDYGYTF,TGCGCCAGCAGCCTTGGACAGTCTGACTATGGCTACACCTTC
TRBV25-1,TRBJ1-1,TRBD1,.,CASSDAKQGDTEAFF,TGTGCCAGCAGTGACGCAAAACAGGGGGACACTGAAGCTTTCTTT
TRBV2,TRBJ2-1,TRBD2,.,CASSTGGLAGGSEQFF,TGTGCCAGCAGCACAGGGGGACTAGCGGGAGGGAGTGAGCAGTTCTTC
TRBV29-1,TRBJ2-3,.,.,CSADGSGTDTQYF,TGCAGCGCGGACGGCTCAGGGACAGATACGCAGTATTTT
TRBV2,TRBJ2-2,.,.,CASSLNRVGTGELFF,TGTGCCAGCAGCCTGAACAGGGTTGGCACCGGGGAGCTGTTTTTT
TRBV10-1,TRBJ1-5,.,.,CASRGYSNQPQHF,TGCGCCAGCAGGGGATATAGCAATCAGCCCCAGCATTTT
TRBV4-3,TRBJ1-2,.,.,CASSQDETPYGYTF,TGCGCCAGCAGCCAAGATGAGACACCATATGGCTACACCTTC
TRBV6-6,TRBJ2-3,.,.,CASSYAGPNTDTQYF,TGTGCCAGCAGTTACGCAGGACCCAACACAGATACGCAGTATTTT
TRBV5-4,TRBJ1-2,TRBD1,.,CASSRVRDSHGYTF,TGTGCCAGCAGCCGTGTTCGGGACAGCCATGGCTACACCTTC
TRBV6-2/TRBV6-3,TRBJ1-4,TRBD1,.,CASSYRTGRNEKLFF,TGTGCCAGCAGTTACAGGACAGGCCGAAATGAAAAACTGTTTTTT
TRBV9,TRBJ2-3,TRBD2,.,CASSAYISGTADTQYF,TGTGCCAGCAGCGCCTACATTAGCGGGACGGCAGATACGCAGTATTTT
TRBV9,TRBJ1-1,TRBD1,.,CASSAHNRGRTEAFF,TGTGCCAGCAGCGCCCACAACAGGGGCAGGACTGAAGCTTTCTTT
TRBV6-5,TRBJ1-2,.,once,CASRGGGRYTF,TGTGCCAGCAGAGGAGGTGGCCGCTACACCTTC
TRBV6-2/TRBV6-3,TRBJ2-5,.,.,CASSYPGETQYF,TGTGCCAGCAGTTACCCGGGGGAGACCCAGTACTTC
TRBV4-1,TRBJ2-5,.,.,CASSQDRGYQETQYF,TGCGCCAGCAGCCAAGATAGGGGGTACCAAGAGACCCAGTACTTC
TRBV29-1,TRBJ1-3,.,few,CSGRLAGNTIYF,TGCAGTGGACGGTTGGCTGGAAACACCATATATTTT
TRBV18,TRBJ2-7,TRBD2,.,CASSPGSGGYEQYF,TGTGCCAGCTCACCAGGTAGCGGGGGCTACGAGCAGTACTTC
TRBV19,TRBJ1-5,.,.,CASSGTGGNQPQHF,TGTGCCAGTAGTGGAACGGGCGGCAATCAGCCCCAGCATTTT
TRBV15,TRBJ1-2,TRBD1,.,CATSRGQQGYGYTF,TGTGCCACCAGCAGGGGACAGCAAGGCTATGGCTACACCTTC
TRBV5-1,TRBJ1-2,.,.,CASSSTTDTGLVDYGYTF,TGCGCCAGCAGCTCGACAACCGATACAGGCCTGGTTGACTATGGCTACACCTTC
TRBV11-3,TRBJ1-1,.,.,CASTPGGLDTEAFF,TGTGCCAGCACCCCGGGGGGGTTGGACACTGAAGCTTTCTTT
TRBV18,TRBJ1-6,TRBD1,.,CASSSRTGGAESPLHF,TGTGCCAGCTCATCCCGGACAGGGGGCGCAGAATCACCCCTCCACTTT
TRBV4-3,TRBJ2-3,.,.,CASSQVVSSTDTQYF,TGCGCCAGCAGCCAAGTCGTTTCTAGCACAGATACGCAGTATTTT
TRBV6-2/TRBV6-3,TRBJ1-5,.,.,CASSFWGSNQPQHF,TGTGCCAGCAGCTTTTGGGGTAGCAATCAGCCCCAGCATTTT
TRBV16,TRBJ1-5,.,.,CASSPGPNQPQHF,TGTGCCAGCAGCCCAGGGCCCAATCAGCCCCAGCATTTT
TRBV5-1,TRBJ2-7,.,once,CASSLIDSYEQYF,TGCGCCAGCAGCTTGATCGACAGCTACGAGCAGTACTTC
TRBV27,TRBJ1-1,.,few,CASRGQGWTEAFF,TGTGCCAGCAGGGGGCAGGGGTGGACTGAAGCTTTCTTT
TRBV7-8,TRBJ2-1,TRBD2,.,CASSIPGLDKSNEQFF,TGTGCCAGCAGCATACCGGGACTAGATAAAAGCAATGAGCAGTTCTTC
TRBV6-5,TRBJ1-2,TRBD1,.,CASNPGQGTRGYTF,TGTGCCAGCAATCCGGGACAGGGGACCCGTGGCTACACCTTC
TRBV7-8,TRBJ1-4,.,.,CASSPGQRNEKLFF,TGTGCCAGCAGCCCAGGACAGAGAAATGAAAAACTGTTTTTT
TRBV12-2,TRBJ2-7,.,.,CASRFIRGPYEQYF,TGTGCAAGTCGCTTCATTAGGGGGCCCTACGAGCAGTACTTC
TRBV29-1,TRBJ2-7,.,few,CSVALWTASYEQYF,TGCAGCGTTGCCCTTTGGACGGCTTCCTACGAGCAGTACTTC
TRBV27,TRBJ1-2,.,.,CASSPLSGKSGYTF,TGTGCCAGCAGTCCCCTGTCGGGGAAGAGTGGCTACACCTTC
TRBV4-1,TRBJ2-1,.,.,CASSLYNEQFF,TGCGCCAGCAGCCTTTACAATGAGCAGTTCTTC
TRBV27,TRBJ2-7,.,once,CASSPPLYEQYF,TGTGCCAGCAGTCCCCCCCTCTACGAGCAGTACTTC
TRBV2,TRBJ1-5,.,.,CASTARNQPQHF,TGTGCCAGCACCGCACGCAATCAGCCCCAGCATTTT
TRBV14,TRBJ2-5,.,.,CASSQVRTSWETQYF,TGTGCCAGCAGCCAAGTCAGAACTAGCTGGGAGACCCAGTACTTC
TRBV4-3,TRBJ1-2,.,.,CAPHRGYTF,TGCGCCCCCCACCGGGGCTACACCTTC
TRBV27,TRBJ2-3,.,.,CASSSRASTDTQYF,TGTGCCAGCAGTTCCCGTGCGAGCACAGATACGCAGTATTTT
TRBV30,TRBJ2-3,TRBD2,once,CAWRLAGGGNTDTQYF,TGTGCCTGGAGACTAGCGGGAGGGGGGAACACAGATACGCAGTATTTT
TRBV3-1/TRBV3-2,TRBJ1-1,.,.,CASSHYRGADTEAFF,TGTGCCAGCAGCCATTACCGGGGCGCGGACACTGAAGCTTTCTTT
TRBV9,TRBJ1-1,.,.,CASSVDIMNTEAFF,TGTGCCAGCAGCGTAGACATAATGAACACTGAAGCTTTCTTT
TRBV18,TRBJ2-1,.,.,CASSPVAGEYNEQFF,TGTGCCAGCTCACCGGTGGCAGGGGAGTACAATGAGCAGTTCTTC
TRBV6-5,TRBJ2-5,TRBD2,.,CASSYSSGGTQETQYF,TGTGCCAGCAGTTACTCTAGCGGGGGGACTCAAGAGACCCAGTACTTC
TRBV5-4,TRBJ2-5,.,.,CASGLADQETQYF,TGTGCCAGCGGCCTCGCGGACCAAGAGACCCAGTACTTC